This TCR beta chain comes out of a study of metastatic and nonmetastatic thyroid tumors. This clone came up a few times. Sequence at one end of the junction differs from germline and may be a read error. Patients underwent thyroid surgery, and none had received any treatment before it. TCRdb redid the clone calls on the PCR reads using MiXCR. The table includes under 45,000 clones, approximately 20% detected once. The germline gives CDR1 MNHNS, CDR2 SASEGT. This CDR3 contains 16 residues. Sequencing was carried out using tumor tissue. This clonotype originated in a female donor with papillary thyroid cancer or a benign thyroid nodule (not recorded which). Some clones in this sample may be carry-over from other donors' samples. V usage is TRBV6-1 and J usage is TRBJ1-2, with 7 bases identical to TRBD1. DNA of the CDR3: TGTGCCAGTAGTGAATCGCTTCTTGGGACAGCGGGAGGCTACACCTTC. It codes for CASSESLLGTAGGYTF.